Sequencing of this TCR beta chain was carried out in a study of blood T cell repertoires in COVID-19. Background on the study: Italy, Spain and the United States were the sources of the convalescent and acute COVID-19 samples. Nucleic acid was either cDNA or gDNA, and it came from T cells, B-cell-depleted T cells, or PBMCs.

The CDR3 totals 15 residues. With 4 bases clipped from V and 3 bases from J, the junction kept 9 bases outside the gene matches. The germline gives CDR1 LNHDA, CDR2 SQIVND (reference sequence). How the authors handled the data: Nucleated cell number was recorded as an estimate derived from reference gene primer amplification. Clones were sequenced by immunoSEQ multiplex PCR, and TCRdb holds only the in-frame ones, with some missing. For V, J and clone size, that table is used; D and trimming come from the DNA. In the table there are around 300,000 clones, roughly 80% of which are singletons. Sequenced input: peripheral blood. The clonotype originates from a woman aged 50 to 65 with active or convalescent COVID-19. The chain has TRBV19 and TRBJ2-7, with 7 bases identical to TRBD2. CDR3 coding DNA: TGTGCCAGTAGTAGGGGGGGGTCTAGCCGCTACGAGCAGTACTTC. Translation: CASSRGGSSRYEQYF.